One T cell receptor beta chain is described in this entry. The entry originates in a study of tumor T cells in aggressive B-cell lymphoma. This CDR3 has 14 residues. V trimming: 7 bases; J trimming: 3 bases; junction bases outside the gene matches: 2. Per germline, CDR1 MNHEY and CDR2 SMNVEV (reference sequence). Assay: immunoSEQ multiplex PCR; the TCRdb copy retains only in-frame clones and omits some. The repertoire holds about 4,400 clones, with about 84% as singletons. V usage is TRBV27 and J usage is TRBJ2-2; 10 bases match TRBD2. This clonotype was sampled from an adult with diffuse large B cell lymphoma. The sequenced material came from tumor tissue. As DNA, the CDR3 is TGTGCCAGCACTAGCGGGGGTTACACCGGGGAGCTGTTTTTT. Protein: CASTSGGYTGELFF.